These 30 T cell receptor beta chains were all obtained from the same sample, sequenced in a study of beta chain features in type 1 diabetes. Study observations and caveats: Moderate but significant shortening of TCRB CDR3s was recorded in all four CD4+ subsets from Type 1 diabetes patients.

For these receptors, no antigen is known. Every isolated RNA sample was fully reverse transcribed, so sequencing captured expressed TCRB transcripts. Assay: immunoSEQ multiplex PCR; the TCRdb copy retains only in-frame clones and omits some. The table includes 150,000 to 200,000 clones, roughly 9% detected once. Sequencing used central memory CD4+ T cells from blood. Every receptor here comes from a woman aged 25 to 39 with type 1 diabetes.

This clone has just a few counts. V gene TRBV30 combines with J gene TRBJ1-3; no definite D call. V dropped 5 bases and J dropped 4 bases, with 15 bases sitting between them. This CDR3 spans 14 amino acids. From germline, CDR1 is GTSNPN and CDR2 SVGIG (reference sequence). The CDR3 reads CAWAGGVYGNTIYF. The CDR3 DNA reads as TGTGCCTGGGCGGGAGGAGTCTACGGAAACACCATATATTTT. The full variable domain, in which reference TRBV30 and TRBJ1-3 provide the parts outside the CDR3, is SQTIHQWPATLVQPVGSPLSLECTVEGTSNPNLYWYRQAAGRGLQLLFYSVGIGQISSEVPQNLSASRPQDRQFILSSKKLLLSDSGFYLCAWAGGVYGNTIYFGEGSWLTVV.

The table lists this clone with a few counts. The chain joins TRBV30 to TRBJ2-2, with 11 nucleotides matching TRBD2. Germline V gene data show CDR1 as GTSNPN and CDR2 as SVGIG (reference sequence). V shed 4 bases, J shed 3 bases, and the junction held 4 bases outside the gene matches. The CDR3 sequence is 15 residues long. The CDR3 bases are TGTGCCTGGACCGGACTAGCGGGCGACACCGGGGAGCTGTTTTTT. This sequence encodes CAWTGLAGDTGELFF.

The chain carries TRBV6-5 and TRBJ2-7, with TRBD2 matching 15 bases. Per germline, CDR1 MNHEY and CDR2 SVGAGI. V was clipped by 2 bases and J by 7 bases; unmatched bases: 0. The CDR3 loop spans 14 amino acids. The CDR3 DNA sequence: TGTGCCAGCAGTTACGGGACTAGCGGGAGGGAGCAGTACTTC. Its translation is CASSYGTSGREQYF.

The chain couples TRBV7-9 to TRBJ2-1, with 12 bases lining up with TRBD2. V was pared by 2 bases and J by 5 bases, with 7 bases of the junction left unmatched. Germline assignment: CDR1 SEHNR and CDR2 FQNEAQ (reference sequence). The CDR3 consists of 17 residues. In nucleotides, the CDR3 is TGTGCCAGCAGCTTACGGGCTTCTAGCGGGAGGGACAATGAGCAGTTCTTC. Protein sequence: CASSLRASSGRDNEQFF.

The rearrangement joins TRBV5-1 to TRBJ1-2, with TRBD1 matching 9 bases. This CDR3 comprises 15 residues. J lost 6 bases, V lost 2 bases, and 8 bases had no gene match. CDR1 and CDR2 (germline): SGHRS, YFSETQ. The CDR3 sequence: CASSFGTGILDGYTF. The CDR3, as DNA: TGCGCCAGCAGCTTCGGGACAGGGATTCTGGATGGCTACACCTTC.

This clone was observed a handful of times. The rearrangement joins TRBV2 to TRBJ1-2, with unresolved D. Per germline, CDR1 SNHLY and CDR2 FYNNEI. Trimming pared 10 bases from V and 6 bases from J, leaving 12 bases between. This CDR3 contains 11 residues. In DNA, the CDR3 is TGTGCCACCTTTGGAGAGGATGGCTACACCTTC. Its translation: CATFGEDGYTF.

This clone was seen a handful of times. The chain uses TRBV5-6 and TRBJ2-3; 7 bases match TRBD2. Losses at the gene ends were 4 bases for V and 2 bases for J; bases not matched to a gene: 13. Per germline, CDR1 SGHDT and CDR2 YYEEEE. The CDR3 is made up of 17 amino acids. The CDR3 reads CASSEYSASGITDTQYF. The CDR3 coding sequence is TGTGCCAGCAGCGAATATTCGGCTAGCGGAATCACAGATACGCAGTATTTT.

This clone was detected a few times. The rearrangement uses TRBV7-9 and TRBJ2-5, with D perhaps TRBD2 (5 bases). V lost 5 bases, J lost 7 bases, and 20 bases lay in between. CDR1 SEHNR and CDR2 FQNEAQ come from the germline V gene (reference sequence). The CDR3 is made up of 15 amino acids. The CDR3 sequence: CASSPDFQEGVTQYF. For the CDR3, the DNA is TGTGCCAGCAGCCCGGACTTTCAAGAAGGTGTGACCCAGTACTTC.

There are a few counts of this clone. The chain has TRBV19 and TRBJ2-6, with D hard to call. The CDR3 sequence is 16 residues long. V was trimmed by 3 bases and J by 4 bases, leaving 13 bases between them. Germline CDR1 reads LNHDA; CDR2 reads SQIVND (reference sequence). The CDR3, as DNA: TGTGCCAGTAGTATTGTCTCGAGCTCCGGGGCCAACGTCCTGACTTTC. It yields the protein CASSIVSSSGANVLTF.

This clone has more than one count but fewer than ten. The CDR3 nucleotides are TGTGCCAGCAGTGAATATCGCACAGGGCCAGGTGGGGATACGCAGTATTTT. Its translation is CASSEYRTGPGGDTQYF. The chain carries TRBV25-1 and TRBJ2-3, with D possibly TRBD1 on 6 matching bases. The CDR3 length is 17 residues. CDR1 MGHDK and CDR2 SYGVNS come from the germline V gene. V gave up 0 bases and J gave up 6 bases, with 19 bases separating them.

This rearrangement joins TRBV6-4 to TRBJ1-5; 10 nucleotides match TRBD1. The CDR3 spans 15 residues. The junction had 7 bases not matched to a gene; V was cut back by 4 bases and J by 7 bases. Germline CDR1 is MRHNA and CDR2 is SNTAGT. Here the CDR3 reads CASSARGQGYQPQHF. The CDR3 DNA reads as TGTGCCAGCAGTGCGCGGGGACAGGGGTACCAGCCCCAGCATTTT.

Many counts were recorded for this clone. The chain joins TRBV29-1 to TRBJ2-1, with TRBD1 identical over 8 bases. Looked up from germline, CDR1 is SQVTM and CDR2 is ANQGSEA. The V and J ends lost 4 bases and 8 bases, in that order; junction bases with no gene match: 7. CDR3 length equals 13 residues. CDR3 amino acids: CSVGGQGFHEQFF. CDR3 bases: TGCAGCGTTGGCGGACAGGGTTTCCATGAGCAGTTCTTC.

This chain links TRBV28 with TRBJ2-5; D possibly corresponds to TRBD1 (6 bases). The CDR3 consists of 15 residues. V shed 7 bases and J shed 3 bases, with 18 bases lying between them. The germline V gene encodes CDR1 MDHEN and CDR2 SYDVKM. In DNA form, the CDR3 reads TGTGCCAGCATCCAGACAGGTTCGAGGGAAGAGACCCAGTACTTC. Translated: CASIQTGSREETQYF.

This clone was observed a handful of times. DNA for the CDR3: TGTGCCAGCAGCGAGCGGACGGAGTACAATGAGCAGTTCTTC. Protein sequence: CASSERTEYNEQFF. The chain couples TRBV5-4 to TRBJ2-1; TRBD2 is a possible D gene (5 bases). Trimming shortened V by 4 bases and J by 4 bases, and 12 bases separated the two germline ends. The CDR3 runs to 14 residues. Germline V CDR1 and CDR2: SGHNT, YYREEE (reference sequence).

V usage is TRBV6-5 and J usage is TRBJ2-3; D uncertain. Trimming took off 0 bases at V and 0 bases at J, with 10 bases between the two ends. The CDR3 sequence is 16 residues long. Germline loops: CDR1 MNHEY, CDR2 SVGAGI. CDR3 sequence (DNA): TGTGCCAGCAGTTACTCGTACTCCCGTAGCACAGATACGCAGTATTTT. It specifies CASSYSYSRSTDTQYF.

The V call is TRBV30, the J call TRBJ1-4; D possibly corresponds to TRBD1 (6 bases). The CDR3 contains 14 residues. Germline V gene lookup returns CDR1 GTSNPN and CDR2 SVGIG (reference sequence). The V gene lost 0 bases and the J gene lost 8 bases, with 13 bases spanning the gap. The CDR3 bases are TGTGCCTGGAGTGTAGGGGGGGCCTGGGAAAAACTGTTTTTT. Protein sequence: CAWSVGGAWEKLFF.

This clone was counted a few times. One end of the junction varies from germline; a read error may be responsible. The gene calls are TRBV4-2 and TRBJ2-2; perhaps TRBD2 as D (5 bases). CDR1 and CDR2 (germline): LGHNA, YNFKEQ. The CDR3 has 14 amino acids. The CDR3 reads CASRGATNTGELFF. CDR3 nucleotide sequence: TGTGCCAGCAGGGGAGCGACGAATACCGGGGAGCTGTTTTTT.

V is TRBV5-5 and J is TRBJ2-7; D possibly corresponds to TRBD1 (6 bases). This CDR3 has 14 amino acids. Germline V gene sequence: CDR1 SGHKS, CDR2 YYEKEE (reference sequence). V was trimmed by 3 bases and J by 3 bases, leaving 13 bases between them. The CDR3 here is CASSSPGAVYEQYF. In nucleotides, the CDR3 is TGTGCCAGCAGCTCGCCAGGGGCTGTCTACGAGCAGTACTTC.

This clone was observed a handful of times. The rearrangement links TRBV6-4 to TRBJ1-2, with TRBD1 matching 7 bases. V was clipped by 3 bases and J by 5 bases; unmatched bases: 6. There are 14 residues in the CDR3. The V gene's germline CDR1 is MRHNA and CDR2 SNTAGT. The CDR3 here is CASSEASGQYGYTF. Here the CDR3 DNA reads TGTGCCAGCAGTGAGGCCTCGGGACAGTATGGCTACACCTTC.

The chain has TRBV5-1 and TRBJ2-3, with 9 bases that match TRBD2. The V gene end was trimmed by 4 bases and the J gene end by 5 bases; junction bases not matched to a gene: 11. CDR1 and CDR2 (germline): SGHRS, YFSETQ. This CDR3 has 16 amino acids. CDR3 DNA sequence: TGCGCCAGCAGCGCGGCGGGACTAGCAATAGTAGATACGCAGTATTTT. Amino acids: CASSAAGLAIVDTQYF.

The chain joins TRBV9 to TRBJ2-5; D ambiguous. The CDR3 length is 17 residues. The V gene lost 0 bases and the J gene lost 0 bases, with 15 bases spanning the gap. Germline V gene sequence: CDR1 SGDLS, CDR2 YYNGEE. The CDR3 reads CASSVGLRQFYQETQYF. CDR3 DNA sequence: TGTGCCAGCAGCGTAGGTCTGAGGCAGTTCTACCAAGAGACCCAGTACTTC.

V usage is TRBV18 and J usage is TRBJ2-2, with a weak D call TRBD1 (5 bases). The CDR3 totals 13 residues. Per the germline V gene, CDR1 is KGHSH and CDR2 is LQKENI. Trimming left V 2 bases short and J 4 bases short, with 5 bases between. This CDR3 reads CASSPDSTGELFF. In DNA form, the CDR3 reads TGTGCCAGCTCACCAGACAGCACCGGGGAGCTGTTTTTT. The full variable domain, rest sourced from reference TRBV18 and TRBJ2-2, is NAGVMQNPRHLVRRRGQEARLRCSPMKGHSHVYWYRQLPEEGLKFMVYLQKENIIDESGMPKERFSAEFPKEGPSILRIQQVVRGDSAAYFCASSPDSTGELFFGEGSRLTVL.

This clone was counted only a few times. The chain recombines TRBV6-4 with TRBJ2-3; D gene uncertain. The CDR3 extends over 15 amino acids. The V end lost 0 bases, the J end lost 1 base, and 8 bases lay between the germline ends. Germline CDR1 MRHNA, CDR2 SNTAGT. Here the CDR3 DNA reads TGTGCCAGCAGTGACTCGAGCGAGGGCACAGATACGCAGTATTTT. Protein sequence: CASSDSSEGTDTQYF.

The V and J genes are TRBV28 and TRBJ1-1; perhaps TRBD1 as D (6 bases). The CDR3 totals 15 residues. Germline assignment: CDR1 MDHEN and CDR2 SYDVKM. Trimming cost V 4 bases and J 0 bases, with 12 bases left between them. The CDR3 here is CASSSSGHLNTEAFF. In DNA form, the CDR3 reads TGTGCCAGCAGTTCCTCGGGACACCTGAACACTGAAGCTTTCTTT.

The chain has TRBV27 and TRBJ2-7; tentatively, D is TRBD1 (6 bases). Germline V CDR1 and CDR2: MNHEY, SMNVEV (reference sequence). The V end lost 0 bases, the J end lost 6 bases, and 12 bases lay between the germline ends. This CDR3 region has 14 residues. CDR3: CASSLSRQAFEQYF. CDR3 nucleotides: TGTGCCAGCAGTTTATCTCGACAGGCCTTCGAGCAGTACTTC.

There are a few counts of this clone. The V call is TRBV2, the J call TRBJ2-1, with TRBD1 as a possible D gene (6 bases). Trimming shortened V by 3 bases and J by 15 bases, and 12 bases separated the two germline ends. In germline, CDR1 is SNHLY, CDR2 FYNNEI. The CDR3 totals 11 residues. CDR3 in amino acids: CASSDGDMMFF. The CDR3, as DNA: TGTGCCAGCAGTGACGGGGACATGATGTTCTTC. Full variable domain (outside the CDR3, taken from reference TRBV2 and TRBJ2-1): EPEVTQTPSHQVTQMGQEVILRCVPISNHLYFYWYRQILGQKVEFLVSFYNNEISEKSEIFDDQFSVERPDGSNFTLKIRSTKLEDSAMYFCASSDGDMMFFGPGTRLTVL.

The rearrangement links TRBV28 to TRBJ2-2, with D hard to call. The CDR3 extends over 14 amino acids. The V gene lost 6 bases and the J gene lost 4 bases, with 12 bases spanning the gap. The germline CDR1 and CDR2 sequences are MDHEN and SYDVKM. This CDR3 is CASRVREFTGELFF. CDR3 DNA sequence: TGTGCCAGCAGGGTCCGAGAATTCACCGGGGAGCTGTTTTTT. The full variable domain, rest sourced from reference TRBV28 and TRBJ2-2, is DVKVTQSSRYLVKRTGEKVFLECVQDMDHENMFWYRQDPGLGLRLIYFSYDVKMKEKGDIPEGYSVSREKKERFSLILESASTNQTSMYLCASRVREFTGELFFGEGSRLTVL.

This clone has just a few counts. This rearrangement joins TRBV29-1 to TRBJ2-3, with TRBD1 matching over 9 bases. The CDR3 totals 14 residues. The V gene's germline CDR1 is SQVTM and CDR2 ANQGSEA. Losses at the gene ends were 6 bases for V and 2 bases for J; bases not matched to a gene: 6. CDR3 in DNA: TGCAGCGTGAGGGACAGGGTGAACACAGATACGCAGTATTTT. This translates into CSVRDRVNTDTQYF.

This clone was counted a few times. Here the CDR3 reads CASSSGQAYDEQYF. The CDR3 DNA reads as TGTGCCAGCAGTTCCGGACAGGCCTACGACGAGCAGTACTTC. The genes are TRBV28 and TRBJ2-7; 7 nucleotides match TRBD1. The V gene's germline CDR1 is MDHEN and CDR2 SYDVKM. This CDR3 is built from 14 residues. Trimming at V came to 4 bases and at J to 5 bases, leaving 8 bases not matched to a gene.

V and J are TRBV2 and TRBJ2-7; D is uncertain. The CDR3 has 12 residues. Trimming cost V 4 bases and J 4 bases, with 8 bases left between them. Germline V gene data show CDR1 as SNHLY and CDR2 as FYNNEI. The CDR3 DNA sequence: TGTGCCAGCAGTGTCGGAGTTTACGAGCAGTACTTC. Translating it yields CASSVGVYEQYF.